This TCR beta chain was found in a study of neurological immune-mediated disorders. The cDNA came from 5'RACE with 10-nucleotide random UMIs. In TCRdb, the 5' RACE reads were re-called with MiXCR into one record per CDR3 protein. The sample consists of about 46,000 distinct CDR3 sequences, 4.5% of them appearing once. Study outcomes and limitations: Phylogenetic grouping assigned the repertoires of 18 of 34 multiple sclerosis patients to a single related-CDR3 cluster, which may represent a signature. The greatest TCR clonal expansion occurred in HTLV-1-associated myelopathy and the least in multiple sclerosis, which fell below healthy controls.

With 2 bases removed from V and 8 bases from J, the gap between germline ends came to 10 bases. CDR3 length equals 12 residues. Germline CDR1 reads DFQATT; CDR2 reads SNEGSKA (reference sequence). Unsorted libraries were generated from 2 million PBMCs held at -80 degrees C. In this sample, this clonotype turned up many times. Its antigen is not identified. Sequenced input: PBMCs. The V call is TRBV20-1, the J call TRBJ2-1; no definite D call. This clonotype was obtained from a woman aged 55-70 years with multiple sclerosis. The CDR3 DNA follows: TGCAGTGCTAGAATGGGGTTCCATGAGCAGTTCTTC. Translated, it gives CSARMGFHEQFF.